This T cell receptor (beta chain) came from a study of T cell changes during pregnancy in multiple sclerosis. The CDR3 contains 16 residues. Per the germline V gene, CDR1 is SNHLY and CDR2 is FYNNEI. The V segment lost 6 bases and the J segment 6 bases; nucleotides outside the gene matches: 13. The table came from immunoSEQ multiplex PCR; TCRdb's copy has only in-frame clones and leaves some out. This table has around 20,000 clones, roughly 89% appearing once. The clonotype originates from a female donor in good health, enrolled as a control in a pregnancy study. The input for sequencing was CD4+ T cells from peripheral blood mononuclear cells, taken in the third trimester of pregnancy. V is TRBV2 and J is TRBJ1-2; 10 positions match TRBD1. For the CDR3, the DNA is TGTGCCAGCAGCGCCGACAGGGGGCGCGCCGCGGATGGCTACACCTTC. It encodes CASSADRGRAADGYTF.